This is a list of T cell receptor beta chains from one sample in a study of T cells in localized non-small cell lung cancer. The method was immunoSEQ multiplex PCR; TCRdb's version includes in-frame clones alone and lacks a portion of them. In the table there are 1,400 or so clones, roughly 25% of which are singletons. The specimen comprised normal lung tissue next to the tumor, sampled before any cancer treatment. These receptors came from a man aged 18 to 55 with stage II lung adenocarcinoma. The conserved cysteine and the conserved F or W are not part of the CDR3 here. A D gene is named only where the DNA matches it firmly.

d_gene: TRBD1; j_gene: TRBJ1-1; v_gene: TRBV7-2; CDR3aa: ASSSTGGFEAF
d_gene: -; j_gene: TRBJ2-1; v_gene: TRBV15; CDR3aa: ATSRDLGTQGQF
d_gene: -; j_gene: TRBJ2-1; v_gene: TRBV11-3; CDR3aa: ASSLESGANEQF
d_gene: TRBD1; j_gene: TRBJ1-5; v_gene: TRBV19; CDR3aa: ASSEGQGARQPQH
d_gene: TRBD2; j_gene: TRBJ2-3; v_gene: TRBV6-8; CDR3aa: ASLKTGGQRNTQY
d_gene: -; j_gene: TRBJ2-5; v_gene: TRBV9; CDR3aa: ASSVRAYQETQY
d_gene: -; j_gene: TRBJ1-2; v_gene: TRBV11-3; CDR3aa: ASSFYRLAGYGYT
d_gene: -; j_gene: TRBJ2-7; v_gene: TRBV6-8; CDR3aa: ASSRTGSYEQY
d_gene: -; j_gene: TRBJ1-2; v_gene: TRBV19; CDR3aa: ASSIRDGLGYT
d_gene: -; j_gene: TRBJ2-3; v_gene: TRBV11-3; CDR3aa: ASSPTLGGTDTQY
d_gene: -; j_gene: TRBJ2-3; v_gene: TRBV14; CDR3aa: ASSQVGGGLQYTQY
d_gene: -; j_gene: TRBJ2-7; v_gene: TRBV6-8; CDR3aa: AISVGGYEQY
d_gene: -; j_gene: TRBJ1-3; v_gene: TRBV6-8; CDR3aa: ASSPTHGATGNTIY
d_gene: TRBD2; j_gene: TRBJ2-3; v_gene: TRBV6-8; CDR3aa: ASRITGTSGGRGTDTQY
d_gene: TRBD2; j_gene: TRBJ2-2; v_gene: TRBV11-3; CDR3aa: ASSTSGGSNTGELF
d_gene: TRBD1; j_gene: TRBJ1-1; v_gene: TRBV6-8; CDR3aa: ATQGTGNTEAF
d_gene: -; j_gene: TRBJ1-2; v_gene: TRBV1; CDR3aa: ASSQSIRANYGYT
d_gene: -; j_gene: TRBJ1-1; v_gene: TRBV28; CDR3aa: ASSLYPGPNTEAF
d_gene: TRBD1; j_gene: TRBJ1-2; v_gene: TRBV28; CDR3aa: ASSLWTGNGYT
d_gene: -; j_gene: TRBJ2-7; v_gene: TRBV11-3; CDR3aa: ASSFSGTAYEQY
d_gene: -; j_gene: TRBJ1-3; v_gene: TRBV18; CDR3aa: ASSAVSGNTIY
d_gene: -; j_gene: TRBJ1-6; v_gene: TRBV15; CDR3aa: ATSRDRDNNSPLH
d_gene: -; j_gene: TRBJ1-4; v_gene: TRBV18; CDR3aa: ASSPRTVSANEKLF
d_gene: -; j_gene: TRBJ1-1; v_gene: TRBV28; CDR3aa: ASSSAGPTEAF